This T cell receptor beta chain was sequenced during a study of T cells in Graves' hyperthyroidism and ophthalmopathy. Findings and limits, study-wide: Ophthalmopathy and stable hyperthyroidism were separated by a 13 V-J model. Among thyroid clonotypes expanded above 0.001, most also appeared in blood.

Amplified regions were TCR beta CDR3 sequences from RNA transcripts. When the TCR CDR3 underwent first-round RT-PCR, the HTBI primer set was used. From the multiplex PCR reads, TCRdb called clonotypes with MiXCR, one entry per CDR3 protein. The data show fewer than 700,000 distinct CDR3 sequences, around 15% seen once. This clonotype occurred many times. The antigen is unknown. Among the patients, aged 18 to 65, hyperthyroidism was newly diagnosed and had lasted under 2 months. This CDR3 has 15 amino acids. Germline assignment: CDR1 MDHEN and CDR2 SYDVKM. V was pared by 8 bases and J by 3 bases, with 16 bases between.

The sample was blood. V and J are TRBV28 and TRBJ1-4; D is undetermined. This clonotype was sampled from a woman aged 30 to 39 with Graves' hyperthyroidism. The CDR3 here is CASATGVSSNEKLFF. In DNA form, the CDR3 reads TGTGCCAGCGCCACCGGGGTATCATCTAATGAAAAACTGTTTTTT. Full variable domain (remainder filled in from reference TRBV28 and TRBJ1-4): DVKVTQSSRYLVKRTGEKVFLECVQDMDHENMFWYRQDPGLGLRLIYFSYDVKMKEKGDIPEGYSVSREKKERFSLILESASTNQTSMYLCASATGVSSNEKLFFGSGTQLSVL.